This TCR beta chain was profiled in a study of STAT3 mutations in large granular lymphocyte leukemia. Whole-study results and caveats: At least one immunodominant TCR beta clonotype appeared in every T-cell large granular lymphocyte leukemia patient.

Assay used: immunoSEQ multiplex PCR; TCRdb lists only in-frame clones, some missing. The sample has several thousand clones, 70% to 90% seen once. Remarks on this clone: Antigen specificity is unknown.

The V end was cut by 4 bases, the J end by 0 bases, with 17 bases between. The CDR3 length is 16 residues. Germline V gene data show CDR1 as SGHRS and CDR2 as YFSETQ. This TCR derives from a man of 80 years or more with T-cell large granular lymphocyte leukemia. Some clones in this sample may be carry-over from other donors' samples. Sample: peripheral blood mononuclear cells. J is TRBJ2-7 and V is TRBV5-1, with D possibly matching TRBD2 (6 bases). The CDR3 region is CASSPFGSSASYEQYF. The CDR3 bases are TGCGCCAGCAGCCCCTTTGGGTCTAGCGCCTCCTACGAGCAGTACTTC.